This entry describes one TCR beta chain. As yet, its antigen is unknown. CDR1 and CDR2 (germline): SEHNR, FQNEAQ (reference sequence). This CDR3 has 16 amino acids. The V segment lost 3 bases and the J segment 2 bases; nucleotides outside the gene matches: 7. This sample is part of a study of T cell responses to AZD1222 COVID-19 vaccine. Profiled with immunoSEQ multiplex PCR; TCRdb holds only in-frame clones, not every one. The sample records around 150,000 clones, around 90% being singletons. Study-level points and caveats: Clonal diversity was possibly underestimated, and the donors were mostly white British, with more females. Vaccination with two AZD1222 doses was followed by a rise in Spike-specific TCR breadth and depth.

The rearrangement links TRBV7-9 to TRBJ2-7; the match to TRBD2 covers 10 bases. This TCR was recovered from an adult who received the AZD1222 COVID-19 vaccine. The specimen comprised peripheral blood, sampled 28 days after the second AZD1222 dose. In nucleotides, the CDR3 is TGTGCCAGCAGCTTGTCCGGGACTAGCGATCCCTACGAGCAGTACTTC. Its translation is CASSLSGTSDPYEQYF.